This paragraph reports one T cell receptor beta chain. The data stem from a study of chemoradiotherapy in HPV16-positive cancers. Background on the study: Candidate HPV-specific clones and shared TCR motifs came from a couple of HPV16-positive patients.

Using immunoSEQ multiplex PCR, the repertoire was profiled, and TCRdb retains in-frame clones only, with some absent. Of 9,500 to 15,000 clones in the sample, roughly nine tenths were seen once. The starting material was blood, obtained from a patient who underwent chemoradiotherapy. This receptor was taken from a human donor with HPV-associated anogenital cancer.

The CDR3 coding sequence is TGTGCCAGCAGCAATCCACCGGGACAGGGGAGTGAAAAACTGTTTTTT. Amino acids: CASSNPPGQGSEKLFF. The V gene is TRBV7-9, the J gene TRBJ1-4; 10 bases line up with TRBD1. V shed 5 bases and J 7 bases; nucleotides not matched to a gene: 10. This CDR3 spans 16 amino acids. Germline CDR1 and CDR2: SEHNR and FQNEAQ (reference sequence).